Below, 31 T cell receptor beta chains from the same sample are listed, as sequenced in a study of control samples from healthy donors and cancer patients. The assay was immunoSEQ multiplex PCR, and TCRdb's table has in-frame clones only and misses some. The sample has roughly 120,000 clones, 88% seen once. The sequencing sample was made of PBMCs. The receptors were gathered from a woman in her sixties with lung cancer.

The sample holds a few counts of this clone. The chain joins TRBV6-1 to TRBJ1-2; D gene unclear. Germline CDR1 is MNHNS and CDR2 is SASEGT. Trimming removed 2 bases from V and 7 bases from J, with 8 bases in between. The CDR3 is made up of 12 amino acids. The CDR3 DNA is TGTGCCAGCAGTGAAATAGGGTCTGGCTACACCTTC. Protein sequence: CASSEIGSGYTF.

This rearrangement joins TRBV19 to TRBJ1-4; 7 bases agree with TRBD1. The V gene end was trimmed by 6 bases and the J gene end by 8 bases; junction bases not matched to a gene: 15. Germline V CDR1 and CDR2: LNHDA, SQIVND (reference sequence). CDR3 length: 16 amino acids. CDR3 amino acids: CASSRVRDSLREKLFF. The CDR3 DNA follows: TGTGCCAGTAGCCGAGTTCGGGACAGTCTGCGGGAAAAACTGTTTTTT.

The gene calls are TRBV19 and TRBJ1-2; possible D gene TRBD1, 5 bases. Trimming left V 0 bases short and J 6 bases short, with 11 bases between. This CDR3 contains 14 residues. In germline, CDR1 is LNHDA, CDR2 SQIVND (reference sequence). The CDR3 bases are TGTGCCAGTAGTATAGATTTCCTGGACAATGGCTACACCTTC. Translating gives CASSIDFLDNGYTF.

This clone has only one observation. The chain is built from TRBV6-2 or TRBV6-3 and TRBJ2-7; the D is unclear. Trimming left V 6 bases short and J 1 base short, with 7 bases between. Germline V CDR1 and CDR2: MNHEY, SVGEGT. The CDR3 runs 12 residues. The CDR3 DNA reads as TGTGCCAGCAGCCCACAATCCTACGAGCAGTACTTC. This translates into CASSPQSYEQYF.

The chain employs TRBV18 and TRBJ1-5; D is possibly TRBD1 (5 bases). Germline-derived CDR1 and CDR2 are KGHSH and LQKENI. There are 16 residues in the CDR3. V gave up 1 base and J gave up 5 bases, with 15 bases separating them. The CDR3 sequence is CASSPQSGDVDQPQHF. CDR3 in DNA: TGTGCCAGCTCACCACAGTCGGGGGACGTCGATCAGCCCCAGCATTTT.

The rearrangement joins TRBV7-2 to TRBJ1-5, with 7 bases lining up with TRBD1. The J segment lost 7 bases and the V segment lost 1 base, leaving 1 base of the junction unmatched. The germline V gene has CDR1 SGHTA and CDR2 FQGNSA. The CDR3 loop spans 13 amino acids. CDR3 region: CASSLGGGQPQHF. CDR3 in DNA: TGTGCCAGCAGCTTAGGAGGGGGCCAGCCCCAGCATTTT.

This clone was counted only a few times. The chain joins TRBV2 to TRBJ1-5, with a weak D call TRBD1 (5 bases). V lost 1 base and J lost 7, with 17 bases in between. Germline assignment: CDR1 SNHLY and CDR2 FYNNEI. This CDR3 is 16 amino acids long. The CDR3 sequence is CASSEGTPGSGQPQHF. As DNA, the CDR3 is TGTGCCAGCAGTGAAGGGACCCCAGGGTCGGGGCAGCCCCAGCATTTT.

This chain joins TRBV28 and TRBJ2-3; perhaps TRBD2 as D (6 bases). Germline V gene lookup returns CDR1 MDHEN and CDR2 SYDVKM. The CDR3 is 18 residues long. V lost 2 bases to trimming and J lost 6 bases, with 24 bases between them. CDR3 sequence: CASSLIPHGAGNEDTQYF. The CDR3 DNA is TGTGCCAGCAGTTTAATTCCCCACGGGGCGGGAAACGAGGATACGCAGTATTTT.

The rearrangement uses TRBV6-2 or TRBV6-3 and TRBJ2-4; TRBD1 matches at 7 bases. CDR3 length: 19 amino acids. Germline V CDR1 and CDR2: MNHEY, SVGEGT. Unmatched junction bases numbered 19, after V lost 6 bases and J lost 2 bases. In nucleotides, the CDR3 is TGTGCCAGCAGCAAAATTACCCGACAGGGTTTGATATCCAAAAACATTCAGTACTTC. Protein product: CASSKITRQGLISKNIQYF.

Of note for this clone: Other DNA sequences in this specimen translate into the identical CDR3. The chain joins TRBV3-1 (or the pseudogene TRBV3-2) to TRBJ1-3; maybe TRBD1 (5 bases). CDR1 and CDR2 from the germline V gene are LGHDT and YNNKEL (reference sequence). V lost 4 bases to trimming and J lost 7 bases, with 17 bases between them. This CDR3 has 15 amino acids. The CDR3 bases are TGTGCCAGCAGCCCCATAGAGGGGAAGTTTAACACCATATATTTT. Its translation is CASSPIEGKFNTIYF.

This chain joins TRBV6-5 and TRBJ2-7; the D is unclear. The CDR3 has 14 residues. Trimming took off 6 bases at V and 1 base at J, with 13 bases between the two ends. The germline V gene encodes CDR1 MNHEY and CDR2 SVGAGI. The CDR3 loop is CASRPPSGSYEQYF. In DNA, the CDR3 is TGTGCCAGCAGGCCCCCGTCGGGTTCCTACGAGCAGTACTTC.

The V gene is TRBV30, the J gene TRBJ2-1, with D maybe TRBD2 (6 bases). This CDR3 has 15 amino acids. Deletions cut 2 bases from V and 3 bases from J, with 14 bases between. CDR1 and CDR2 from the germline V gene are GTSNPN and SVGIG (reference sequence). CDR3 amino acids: CAWSYPGDNYNEQFF. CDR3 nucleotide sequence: TGTGCCTGGAGTTATCCGGGAGATAACTACAATGAGCAGTTCTTC.

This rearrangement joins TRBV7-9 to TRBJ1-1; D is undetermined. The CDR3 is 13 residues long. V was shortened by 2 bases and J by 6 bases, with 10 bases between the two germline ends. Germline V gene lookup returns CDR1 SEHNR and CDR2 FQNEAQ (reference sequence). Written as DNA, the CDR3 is TGTGCCAGCAGCTTAAGCCTTGAGCCTGAAGCTTTCTTT. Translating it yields CASSLSLEPEAFF.

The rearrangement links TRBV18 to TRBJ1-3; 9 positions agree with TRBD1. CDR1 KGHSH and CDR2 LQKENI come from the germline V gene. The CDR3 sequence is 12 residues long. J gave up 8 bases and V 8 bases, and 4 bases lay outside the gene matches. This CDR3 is CASRTGVDTIYF. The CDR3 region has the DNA TGTGCCAGCCGGACAGGGGTGGACACCATATATTTT.

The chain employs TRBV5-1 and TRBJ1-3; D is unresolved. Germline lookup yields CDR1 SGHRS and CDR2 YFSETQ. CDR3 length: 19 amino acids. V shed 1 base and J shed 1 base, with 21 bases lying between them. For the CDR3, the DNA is TGCGCCAGCAGCTTGACACTGGTGGCGAAGGGAGCGTCTGGAAACACCATATATTTT. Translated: CASSLTLVAKGASGNTIYF.

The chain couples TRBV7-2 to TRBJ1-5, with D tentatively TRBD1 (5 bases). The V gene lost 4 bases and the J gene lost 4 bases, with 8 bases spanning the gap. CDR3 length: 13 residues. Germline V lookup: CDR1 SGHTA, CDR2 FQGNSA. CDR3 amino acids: CASSSGLNQPQHF. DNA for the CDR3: TGTGCCAGCAGCTCAGGGCTGAATCAGCCCCAGCATTTT.

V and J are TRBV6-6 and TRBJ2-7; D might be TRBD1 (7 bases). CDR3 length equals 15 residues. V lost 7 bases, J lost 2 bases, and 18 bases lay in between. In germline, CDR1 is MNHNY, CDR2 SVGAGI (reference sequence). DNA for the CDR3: TGTGCCAGCACGGGACAGCGGGTCTTTACCTACGAGCAGTACTTC. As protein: CASTGQRVFTYEQYF.

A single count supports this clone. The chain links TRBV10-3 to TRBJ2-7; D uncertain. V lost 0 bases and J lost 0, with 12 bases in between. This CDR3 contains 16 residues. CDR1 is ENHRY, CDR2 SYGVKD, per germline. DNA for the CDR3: TGTGCCATCAGTGAGTCCTTGGCCACGTCCTCCTACGAGCAGTACTTC. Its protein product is CAISESLATSSYEQYF.

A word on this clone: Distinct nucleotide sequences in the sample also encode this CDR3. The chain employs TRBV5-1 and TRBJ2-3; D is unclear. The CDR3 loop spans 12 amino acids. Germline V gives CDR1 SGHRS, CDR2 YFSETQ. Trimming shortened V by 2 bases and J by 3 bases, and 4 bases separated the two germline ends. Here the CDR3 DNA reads TGCGCCAGCAGCTTACGGACAGATACGCAGTATTTT. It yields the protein CASSLRTDTQYF.

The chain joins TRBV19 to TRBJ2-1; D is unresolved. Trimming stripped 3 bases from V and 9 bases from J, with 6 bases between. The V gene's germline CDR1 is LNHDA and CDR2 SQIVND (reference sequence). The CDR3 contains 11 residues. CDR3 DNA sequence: TGTGCCAGTAGTATCTTGGGTGAGCAGTTCTTC. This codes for CASSILGEQFF.

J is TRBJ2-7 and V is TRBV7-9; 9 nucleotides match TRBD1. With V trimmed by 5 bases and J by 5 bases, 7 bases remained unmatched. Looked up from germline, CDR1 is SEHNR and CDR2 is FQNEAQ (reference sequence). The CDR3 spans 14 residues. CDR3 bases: TGTGCCAGCAGCCCGGGACAGGGTTTCGACGAGCAGTACTTC. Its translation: CASSPGQGFDEQYF.

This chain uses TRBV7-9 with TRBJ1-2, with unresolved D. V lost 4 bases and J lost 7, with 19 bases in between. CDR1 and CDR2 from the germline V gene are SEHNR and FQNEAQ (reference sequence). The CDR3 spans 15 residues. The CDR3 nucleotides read TGTGCCAGCAGCTCCACCGGGCAGGCGCCGGGTGGCTACACCTTC. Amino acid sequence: CASSSTGQAPGGYTF.

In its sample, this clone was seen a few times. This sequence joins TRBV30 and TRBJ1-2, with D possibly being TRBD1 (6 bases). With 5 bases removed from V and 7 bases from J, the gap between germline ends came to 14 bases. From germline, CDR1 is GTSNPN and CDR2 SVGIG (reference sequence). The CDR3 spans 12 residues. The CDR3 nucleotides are TGTGCCTGGCAGACCAACAGGGCTGGCTACACCTTC. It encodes CAWQTNRAGYTF.

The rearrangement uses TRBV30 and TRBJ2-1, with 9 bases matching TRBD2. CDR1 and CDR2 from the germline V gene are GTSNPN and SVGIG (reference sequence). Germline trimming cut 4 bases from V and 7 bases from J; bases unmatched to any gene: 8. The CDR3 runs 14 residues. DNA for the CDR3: TGTGCCTGGAAAGCGTCTAGCGGGATAAATGAGCAGTTCTTC. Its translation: CAWKASSGINEQFF. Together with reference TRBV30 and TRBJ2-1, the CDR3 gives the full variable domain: SQTIHQWPATLVQPVGSPLSLECTVEGTSNPNLYWYRQAAGRGLQLLFYSVGIGQISSEVPQNLSASRPQDRQFILSSKKLLLSDSGFYLCAWKASSGINEQFFGPGTRLTVL.

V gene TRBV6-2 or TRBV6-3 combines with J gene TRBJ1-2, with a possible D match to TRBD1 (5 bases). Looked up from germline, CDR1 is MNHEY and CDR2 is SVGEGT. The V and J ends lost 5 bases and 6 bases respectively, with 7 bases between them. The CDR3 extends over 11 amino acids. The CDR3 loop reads CASSKGDGYTF. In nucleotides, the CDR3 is TGTGCCAGCAGTAAAGGGGATGGCTACACCTTC.

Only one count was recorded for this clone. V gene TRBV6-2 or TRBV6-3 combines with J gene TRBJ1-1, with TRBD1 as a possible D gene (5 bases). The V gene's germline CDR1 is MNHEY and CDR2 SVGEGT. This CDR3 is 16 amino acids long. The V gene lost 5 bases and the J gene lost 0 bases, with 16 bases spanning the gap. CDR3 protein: CASSRPLAGMNTEAFF. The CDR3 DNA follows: TGTGCCAGCAGTCGACCCCTGGCAGGGATGAACACTGAAGCTTTCTTT.

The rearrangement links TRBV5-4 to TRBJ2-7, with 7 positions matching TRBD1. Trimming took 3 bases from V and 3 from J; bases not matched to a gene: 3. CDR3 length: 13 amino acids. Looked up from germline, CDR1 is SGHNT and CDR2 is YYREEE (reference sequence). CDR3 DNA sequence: TGTGCCAGCAGCTCGGGGACAGACTACGAGCAGTACTTC. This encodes CASSSGTDYEQYF.

CDR3 sequence reads: CASSYTSYNEQFF. The CDR3 DNA is TGTGCCAGCAGTTACACCTCCTACAATGAGCAGTTCTTC. The chain links TRBV6-6 to TRBJ2-1; D is ambiguous. This CDR3 is built from 13 residues. Germline-derived CDR1 and CDR2 are MNHNY and SVGAGI (reference sequence). Trimming stripped 2 bases from V and 0 bases from J, with 2 bases between.

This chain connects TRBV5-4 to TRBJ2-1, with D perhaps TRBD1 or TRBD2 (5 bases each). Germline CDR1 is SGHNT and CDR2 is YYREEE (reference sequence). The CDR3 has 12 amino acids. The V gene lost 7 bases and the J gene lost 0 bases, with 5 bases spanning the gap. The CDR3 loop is CASGGSYNEQFF. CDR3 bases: TGTGCCAGCGGGGGCTCCTACAATGAGCAGTTCTTC.

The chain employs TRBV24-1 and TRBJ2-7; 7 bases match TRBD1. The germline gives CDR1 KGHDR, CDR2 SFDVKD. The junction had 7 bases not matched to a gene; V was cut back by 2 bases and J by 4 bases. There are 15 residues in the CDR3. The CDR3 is CATSDSRTGDYEQYF. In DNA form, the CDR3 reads TGTGCCACCAGTGATTCTCGGACAGGTGATTACGAGCAGTACTTC.

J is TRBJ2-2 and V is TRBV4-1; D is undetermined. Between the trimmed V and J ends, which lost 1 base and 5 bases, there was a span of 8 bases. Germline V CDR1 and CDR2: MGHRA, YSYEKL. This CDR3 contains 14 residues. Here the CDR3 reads CASSQGAATGELFF. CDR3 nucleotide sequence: TGCGCCAGCAGCCAAGGGGCGGCAACCGGGGAGCTGTTTTTT.